The source of this TCR beta chain is a study of cytomegalovirus exposure and HLA in healthy donors. Overall study results and limits: The authors later linked a missense DCLRE1C variant to TCR beta V- and J-gene trimming. Previous analysis showed most TCR beta V segments were productive about 90% or about 30% of the time.

Primers for the PCR totalled 60 Vbeta and 13 Jbeta. Libraries were prepared by immunoSEQ multiplex PCR; TCRdb keeps only in-frame clonotypes and omits some of them. This sample has some 71,000 clones, with 76% found just once. Details on this clone: Its cognate antigen is unknown.

This clonotype originated in a man younger than 30 in good health and CMV-seronegative. Material: PBMCs.

CDR3: CASSLYTGTEAFF. In DNA, the CDR3 is TGTGCCAGCAGCTTGTACACAGGGACTGAAGCTTTCTTT. V gene TRBV5-4 combines with J gene TRBJ1-1; D perhaps matches TRBD1 (6 bases). V was pared by 1 base and J by 5 bases, with 9 bases between. The CDR3 sequence is 13 residues long. In germline, CDR1 is SGHNT, CDR2 YYREEE (reference sequence).